Listed below are T cell receptor beta chains from one sample, sequenced in a study of blood T cell repertoires in COVID-19. Produced via immunoSEQ multiplex PCR; TCRdb's table is partial and in-frame only. The sample carries approximately 490,000 clones, 75% to 90% recorded once. The sample comprised PBMCs or T cells enriched from blood (not recorded which). These TCRs come from a woman aged 55-69 years who had recovered from COVID-19. Each CDR3 is given with its conserved first and last residue. Each record gives: clone size, J gene, V gene, D gene, CDR3 protein, CDR3 DNA. A D gene is named only where the DNA matches it firmly. The size field is filled for only some rows; it gives once, few, many or a size class.

>NA|TRBJ1-2|TRBV2|TRBD1
CASSDVRDRLYGYTF
TGTGCCAGCAGTGACGTTCGGGACAGACTCTATGGCTACACCTTC
>NA|TRBJ1-6|TRBV5-1|TRBD1
CASSYTGTEYNSPLHF
TGCGCCAGCAGCTATACCGGGACAGAGTATAATTCACCCCTCCACTTT
>NA|TRBJ1-5|TRBV30|TRBD1
CAWSRDRGSPNQPQHF
TGTGCCTGGAGTCGGGACAGGGGAAGCCCTAATCAGCCCCAGCATTTT
>NA|TRBJ1-4|TRBV27|TRBD1
CASSHSGTGVTNEKLFF
TGTGCCAGCAGTCATTCCGGGACAGGGGTGACTAATGAAAAACTGTTTTTT
>few|TRBJ2-3|TRBV6-1|NA
CASTLGGAPDTQYF
TGTGCCAGCACCCTAGGGGGGGCTCCAGATACGCAGTATTTT
>NA|TRBJ1-2|TRBV14|NA
CASSLTDYGYTF
TGTGCCAGCAGCCTCACAGACTATGGCTACACCTTC
>once|TRBJ2-3|TRBV30|NA
CAWSAYALGRDTQYF
TGTGCCTGGAGTGCCTACGCTCTAGGCAGAGATACGCAGTATTTT
>NA|TRBJ2-2|TRBV5-1|TRBD2
CASSFLAGDNTGELFF
TGCGCCAGCAGCTTTTTAGCGGGGGATAACACCGGGGAGCTGTTTTTT
>NA|TRBJ2-7|TRBV11-2|NA
CASSFPGTYEQYF
TGTGCCAGCAGCTTCCCCGGGACTTACGAGCAGTACTTC
>NA|TRBJ1-1|TRBV15|TRBD1
CATSRSRQGGTEAFF
TGTGCCACCAGCAGATCCCGACAGGGAGGAACTGAAGCTTTCTTT
>NA|TRBJ1-2|TRBV13|TRBD1
CASSLEGGQGRANYGYTF
TGTGCCAGCAGCTTAGAGGGGGGACAGGGGAGAGCTAACTATGGCTACACCTTC
>once|TRBJ1-1|TRBV7-7|TRBD1
CASSLGRGANTEAFF
TGTGCTAGCAGCTTAGGCAGGGGGGCGAACACTGAAGCTTTCTTT
>NA|TRBJ2-1|TRBV30|TRBD2
CAWSVQRSGRRSSYNEQFF
TGTGCCTGGAGTGTACAGAGGAGCGGGAGACGGAGCTCCTACAATGAGCAGTTCTTC
>NA|TRBJ2-3|TRBV13|NA
CASSSSQGADTQYF
TGTGCCAGCAGCTCCAGCCAAGGGGCAGATACGCAGTATTTT
>NA|TRBJ1-2|TRBV12-3/TRBV12-4|NA
CASSQGTAYGYTF
TGTGCCAGCAGTCAGGGTACAGCCTATGGCTACACCTTC
>NA|TRBJ2-5|TRBV18|NA
CASLSDSETQYF
TGTGCCAGCCTATCGGACTCGGAGACCCAGTACTTC
>NA|TRBJ1-4|TRBV10-3|TRBD1
CAISENPTGGGNEKLFF
TGTGCCATCAGTGAGAATCCTACAGGGGGTGGTAATGAAAAACTGTTTTTT
>NA|TRBJ1-6|TRBV9|NA
CASSAKTGLNSPLHF
TGTGCCAGCAGCGCCAAGACGGGTCTGAATTCACCCCTCCACTTT
>NA|TRBJ1-6|TRBV13|NA
CASSFSGLNSPLHF
TGTGCCAGCAGCTTCTCAGGGCTTAATTCACCCCTCCACTTT
>NA|TRBJ1-2|TRBV30|NA
CAWSMTGLSRDGYTF
TGTGCCTGGAGTATGACGGGACTCTCAAGGGATGGCTACACCTTC
>NA|TRBJ1-5|TRBV24-1|TRBD1
CATSDETGGNQPQHF
TGTGCCACCAGTGACGAAACAGGGGGCAATCAGCCCCAGCATTTT
>NA|TRBJ1-2|TRBV18|NA
CASSPLQGPSGYTF
TGTGCCAGCTCACCCTTACAGGGCCCCTCTGGCTACACCTTC
>NA|TRBJ2-3|TRBV9|TRBD2
CASSLAGGRTDTQYF
TGTGCCAGCAGTCTAGCGGGGGGGCGCACAGATACGCAGTATTTT
>NA|TRBJ2-2|TRBV2|NA
CASSSTGELFF
TGTGCCAGCAGTTCTACCGGGGAGCTGTTTTTT
>NA|TRBJ2-1|TRBV10-2|TRBD2
CASSQRGGYNEQFF
TGCGCCAGCAGTCAGCGGGGGGGATACAATGAGCAGTTCTTC
>NA|TRBJ2-5|TRBV10-3|TRBD2
CAISRTSGGDVTQYF
TGTGCCATCAGCCGGACTAGCGGGGGGGACGTGACCCAGTACTTC
>NA|TRBJ1-2|TRBV2|NA
CASRLTGAQASNYGYTF
TGTGCCAGCAGACTAACAGGAGCGCAAGCCTCTAACTATGGCTACACCTTC
>NA|TRBJ1-2|TRBV24-1|TRBD1
CATSDPTGNYGYTF
TGTGCCACCAGTGACCCGACAGGGAACTATGGCTACACCTTC
>few|TRBJ1-2|TRBV27|NA
CASSLFGEMGGYTF
TGTGCCAGCAGTTTATTTGGGGAGATGGGTGGCTACACCTTC
>NA|TRBJ2-1|TRBV4-1|TRBD2
CASSQGGGSSYNEQFF
TGCGCCAGCAGCCAAGGTGGCGGGAGCTCCTACAATGAGCAGTTCTTC
>NA|TRBJ1-4|TRBV19|TRBD1
CASSITGGDEKLFF
TGTGCCAGTAGTATCACAGGGGGGGATGAAAAACTGTTTTTT
>NA|TRBJ1-5|TRBV18|NA
CASSQGQPWSNQPQHF
TGTGCCAGCTCACAAGGACAGCCCTGGAGCAATCAGCCCCAGCATTTT
>NA|TRBJ1-2|TRBV5-1|TRBD1
CASSATGDYGYTF
TGCGCCAGCAGCGCCACAGGGGACTATGGCTACACCTTC
>NA|TRBJ1-3|TRBV12-5|TRBD1
CASGTGTAGNTIYF
TGTGCTAGCGGGACAGGGACCGCTGGAAACACCATATATTTT
>NA|TRBJ2-5|TRBV29-1|NA
CSVEGSVEDQETQYF
TGCAGCGTCGAAGGGTCGGTGGAGGATCAAGAGACCCAGTACTTC
>NA|TRBJ1-1|TRBV9|NA
CASSPQTLNTEAFF
TGTGCCAGCAGCCCCCAGACACTTAACACTGAAGCTTTCTTT
>NA|TRBJ2-7|TRBV7-9|TRBD1
CASTPDRVRSDEQYF
TGTGCCAGCACCCCAGACAGGGTACGGTCGGACGAGCAGTACTTC
>NA|TRBJ1-2|TRBV27|NA
CASRAGLGYTF
TGTGCCAGCAGGGCGGGGTTGGGCTACACCTTC